This T cell receptor (beta chain) appears in the sequencing data of a study of shared clonotypes between healthy human individuals. This table comes from immunoSEQ multiplex PCR, and its TCRdb copy is limited to in-frame clones, with some not included. The data contain some 900,000 clones, less than 85% of them singletons. This CDR3 is built from 13 residues. The germline V gene has CDR1 MNHEY and CDR2 SMNVEV (reference sequence). V lost 6 bases and J 3 bases, leaving 9 bases between the germline ends. The sequence was obtained from a man younger than 35 in good health. Sequenced sample: memory CD4+ T cells sorted from blood. As to subset: CD45RA-negative fraction. The V gene is TRBV27, the J gene TRBJ1-3; a weak D match, TRBD1 (5 bases). CDR3 amino acids: CASRQALGNTIYF. Written as DNA, the CDR3 is TGTGCCAGCAGACAGGCGCTTGGAAACACCATATATTTT.